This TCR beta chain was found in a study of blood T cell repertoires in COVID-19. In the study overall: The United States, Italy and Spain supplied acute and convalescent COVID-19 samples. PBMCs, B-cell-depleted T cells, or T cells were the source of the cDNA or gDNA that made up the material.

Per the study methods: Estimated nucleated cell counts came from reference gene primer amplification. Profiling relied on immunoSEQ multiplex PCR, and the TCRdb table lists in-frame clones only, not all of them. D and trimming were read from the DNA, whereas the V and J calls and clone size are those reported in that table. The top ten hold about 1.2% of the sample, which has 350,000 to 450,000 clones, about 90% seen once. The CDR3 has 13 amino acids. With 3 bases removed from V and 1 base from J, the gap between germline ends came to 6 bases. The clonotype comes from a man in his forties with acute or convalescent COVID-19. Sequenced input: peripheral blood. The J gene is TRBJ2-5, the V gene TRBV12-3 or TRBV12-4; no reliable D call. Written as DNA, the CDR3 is TGTGCCAGCAGTTTCTCTAGCCAAGAGACCCAGTACTTC. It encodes CASSFSSQETQYF.